Below, 30 T cell receptor beta chains from the same sample are listed, as sequenced in a study of T cells in Graves' hyperthyroidism and ophthalmopathy (dated by TCRdb to about 2019). The library was obtained by multiplex PCR. The sequencer listed for this sample is Illumina HiSeq 2000. Amplification of TCR beta CDR3 regions was carried out from RNA transcripts. A first-round RT-PCR of the TCR CDR3 used the HTBI primer set with the Qiagen OneStep RT-PCR kit. TCRdb applied fastp at Q25 and MiXCR to the public reads, then kept only in-frame beta chains. Entries that share a CDR3 protein sequence are merged under the most common genes and DNA. The sample has fewer than 800,000 distinct CDR3 sequences on record, around 15% of them singletons. Around 8% of the sample is taken by the ten largest. Material: blood. These receptors were obtained from a man aged 18 to 29 with Graves' hyperthyroidism.

DNA for the CDR3: TGCAGTGCTAGTTTGGGGATCTACACCTTC. Protein sequence: CSASLGIYTF. The chain joins TRBV20-1 to TRBJ1-2; no clear D gene. Per the germline V gene, CDR1 is DFQATT and CDR2 is SNEGSKA (reference sequence). V was cut by 3 bases and J by 10 bases, with 9 bases left in between. CDR3 length equals 10 residues.

The chain joins TRBV7-9 to TRBJ2-7; 8 bases align to TRBD2. V shed 3 bases, J shed 5 bases, and the junction held 6 bases outside the gene matches. CDR1 SEHNR and CDR2 FQNEAQ come from the germline V gene (reference sequence). The CDR3 has 14 residues. The CDR3 sequence: CASSFSTSEDEQYF. CDR3 nucleotides: TGTGCCAGCAGCTTCTCGACTAGCGAGGACGAGCAGTACTTC.

This clonotype appeared many times. CDR3 loop: CASSPLSRSHEQYF. The CDR3 DNA sequence: TGTGCCAGCAGCCCCCTATCCAGGTCCCACGAGCAGTACTTC. The rearrangement links TRBV7-8 to TRBJ2-7; no clear D gene. The V gene lost 5 bases and the J gene lost 5 bases, with 16 bases spanning the gap. This CDR3 has 14 amino acids. Germline V CDR1 and CDR2: SGHVS, FQNEAQ.

This clonotype was observed at least ten times. The V call is TRBV12-3 or TRBV12-4, the J call TRBJ2-3, with a weak D call TRBD1 (6 bases). This CDR3 comprises 15 residues. V shed 6 bases and J shed 4 bases, with 17 bases lying between them. CDR3 loop: CASSRLGAQADTQYF. DNA for the CDR3: TGTGCCAGCAGCCGTTTGGGGGCCCAAGCAGATACGCAGTATTTT.

This clonotype was observed at least ten times. The rearrangement links TRBV10-1 to TRBJ2-5; D is possibly TRBD1 or TRBD2 (5 bases each). Trimming removed 2 bases at V and 4 bases at J, with 11 bases between. This CDR3 is built from 14 residues. Germline CDR1 reads WNHNN; CDR2 reads SYGVQD (reference sequence). The CDR3 spells CASSEGTARETQYF. CDR3 bases: TGCGCCAGCAGTGAGGGGACCGCGAGAGAGACCCAGTACTTC.

There are many counts of this clonotype. The V gene is TRBV28, the J gene TRBJ2-1; 9 bases are a match to TRBD2. Per germline, CDR1 MDHEN and CDR2 SYDVKM. V was pared by 4 bases and J by 5 bases, with 3 bases of the junction left unmatched. The CDR3 covers 14 residues. The CDR3 protein is CASSSSGINNEQFF. The CDR3 DNA sequence: TGTGCCAGCAGTTCTAGCGGGATCAACAATGAGCAGTTCTTC.

This clonotype was seen a few times. The chain employs TRBV6-1 and TRBJ2-6; TRBD1 might be the D (7 bases). Trimming shortened V by 5 bases and J by 1 base, and 15 bases separated the two germline ends. Per germline, CDR1 MNHNS and CDR2 SASEGT. This CDR3 region has 17 residues. The DNA of the CDR3 is TGTGCCAGCAGTTTCGGGAGACAGGGATCTGGGGCCAACGTCCTGACTTTC. Its translation: CASSFGRQGSGANVLTF.

J is TRBJ1-5 and V is TRBV20-1; 8 positions agree with TRBD1. The CDR3 covers 12 residues. Germline V lookup: CDR1 DFQATT, CDR2 SNEGSKA (reference sequence). Trimming cost V 7 bases and J 6 bases; bases outside gene matches: 5. The CDR3 protein is CSGQGAGQPQHF. DNA of the CDR3: TGCAGTGGGCAGGGGGCCGGTCAGCCCCAGCATTTT.

This clonotype was counted ten times or more. The chain employs TRBV18 and TRBJ2-5; perhaps TRBD1 as D (6 bases). The CDR3 spans 14 residues. V dropped 6 bases and J dropped 0 bases, with 11 bases sitting between them. In germline, CDR1 is KGHSH, CDR2 LQKENI. Here the CDR3 reads CASSPGAHQETQYF. CDR3 DNA sequence: TGTGCCAGCTCCCCAGGGGCCCACCAAGAGACCCAGTACTTC.

This clonotype has only one observation. The rearrangement links TRBV2 to TRBJ2-1, with 10 bases lining up with TRBD1. The germline gives CDR1 SNHLY, CDR2 FYNNEI. The CDR3 runs 15 residues. Trimming at V came to 8 bases and at J to 9 bases, leaving 13 bases not matched to a gene. CDR3 protein: CASSGGQGGGREQFF. The CDR3 nucleotides read TGTGCCAGCTCCGGTGGACAGGGGGGGGGGCGTGAGCAGTTCTTC.

The V gene is TRBV7-9, the J gene TRBJ2-1; TRBD2 matches 8 bases. V dropped 4 bases and J dropped 7; count of bases not matched to a gene: 12. The CDR3 is made up of 16 amino acids. CDR1 SEHNR and CDR2 FQNEAQ come from the germline V gene (reference sequence). CDR3 bases: TGTGCCAGCAGCTCCCAGCGGGAGAAGAGGTTGAATGAGCAGTTCTTC. Translated: CASSSQREKRLNEQFF.

This clonotype was counted ten times or more. V usage is TRBV12-3 or TRBV12-4 and J usage is TRBJ1-5; 10 nucleotides match TRBD1. Trimming took 4 bases from V and 8 from J; bases not matched to a gene: 11. The CDR3 loop spans 16 amino acids. CDR3 protein: CASSYRQGASVEPQHF. CDR3 coding DNA: TGTGCCAGCAGTTACCGACAGGGGGCAAGTGTGGAGCCCCAGCATTTT.

The table lists this clonotype with many counts. The chain links TRBV2 to TRBJ2-1, with 10 bases aligning to TRBD1. V was pared by 6 bases and J by 9 bases, with 5 bases of the junction left unmatched. Per germline, CDR1 SNHLY and CDR2 FYNNEI. The CDR3 extends over 13 amino acids. This CDR3 is CASRKDRGLEQFF. The CDR3 nucleotides read TGTGCCAGCAGGAAAGACAGGGGGCTTGAGCAGTTCTTC. The whole variable domain, filled in from reference TRBV2 and TRBJ2-1, reads EPEVTQTPSHQVTQMGQEVILRCVPISNHLYFYWYRQILGQKVEFLVSFYNNEISEKSEIFDDQFSVERPDGSNFTLKIRSTKLEDSAMYFCASRKDRGLEQFFGPGTRLTVL.

With respect to this clonotype: A much larger clonotype is one base distant, so this may be a read error. The CDR3 does not close with the conserved phenylalanine or tryptophan, likely indicating a read error. The V and J genes are TRBV28 and TRBJ1-4; a possible D gene is TRBD1 (6 bases). V was clipped by 6 bases and J by 4 bases, with 12 bases between them. Germline CDR1 reads MDHEN; CDR2 reads SYDVKM. The CDR3 loop spans 14 amino acids. The CDR3 loop is CASRPGAINEKLFL. In DNA form, the CDR3 reads TGTGCCAGCAGACCAGGGGCGATTAATGAAAAACTGTTTCTT.

A few counts support this clonotype. The chain uses TRBV30 and TRBJ2-1, with 14 bases identical to TRBD2. The CDR3 is 16 residues long. Germline CDR1 GTSNPN, CDR2 SVGIG (reference sequence). The junction had 9 bases not matched to a gene; V was cut back by 3 bases and J by 8 bases. CDR3 sequence reads: CAWSLLRTSGRYEQFF. The CDR3 region has the DNA TGTGCCTGGAGCCTTCTAAGGACTAGCGGGAGGTATGAGCAGTTCTTC.

This clonotype was seen many times. The V gene is TRBV30, the J gene TRBJ2-7; D remains unclear. The CDR3 is 11 residues long. Trimming shortened V by 4 bases and J by 3 bases, and 7 bases separated the two germline ends. CDR1 is GTSNPN, CDR2 SVGIG, per germline (reference sequence). CDR3 amino acids: CAWNRLYEQYF. CDR3 bases: TGTGCCTGGAATAGGCTCTACGAGCAGTACTTC.

Ten or more counts support this clonotype. The rearrangement links TRBV28 to TRBJ1-5, with D perhaps matching TRBD1 (6 bases). Germline V gene data show CDR1 as MDHEN and CDR2 as SYDVKM. The ends were cut back, 2 bases at V and 1 base at J, with 9 bases in the middle. This CDR3 has 15 residues. The DNA of the CDR3 is TGTGCCAGCAGTTTAACAGGGACAAGCAATCAGCCCCAGCATTTT. As protein: CASSLTGTSNQPQHF.

Many counts were recorded for this clonotype. The rearrangement links TRBV11-2 to TRBJ2-7, with TRBD1 matching 11 bases. This CDR3 region has 13 residues. From germline, CDR1 is SGHAT and CDR2 FQNNGV. With V trimmed by 5 bases and J by 7 bases, 4 bases remained unmatched. The CDR3: CASSTDRGLEQYF. CDR3 sequence (DNA): TGTGCCAGCAGCACGGACAGGGGGCTTGAGCAGTACTTC.

This clonotype has at least ten counts. The chain is built from TRBV20-1 and TRBJ2-1, with a tentative D call TRBD2 (5 bases). CDR3 size: 15 residues. Germline V gene lookup returns CDR1 DFQATT and CDR2 SNEGSKA (reference sequence). CDR3 sequence reads: CSYSLGDFSYNEQFF. The CDR3 bases are TGCAGCTACTCTCTCGGGGATTTCTCCTACAATGAGCAGTTCTTC.

This clonotype occurred many times. V gene TRBV18 combines with J gene TRBJ1-2; tentatively, D is TRBD1 (5 bases). Germline CDR1 and CDR2: KGHSH and LQKENI. V lost 1 base, J lost 3 bases, and 6 bases lay in between. The length of the CDR3 is 13 residues. This chain's CDR3 is CASSPQQDYGYTF. Here the CDR3 DNA reads TGTGCCAGCTCACCACAACAGGACTATGGCTACACCTTC.

The V gene is TRBV20-1, the J gene TRBJ2-2, with D possibly being TRBD1 or TRBD2 (6 bases each). The germline V gene has CDR1 DFQATT and CDR2 SNEGSKA (reference sequence). This CDR3 comprises 16 residues. V was shortened by 3 bases and J by 3 bases, with 17 bases between the two germline ends. The DNA for the CDR3 is TGCAGTGCTAGTAGGGGGGTAGGGGGATACACCGGGGAGCTGTTTTTT. The encoded protein is CSASRGVGGYTGELFF.

This clonotype has only a few counts. V and J are TRBV19 and TRBJ2-1; 14 nucleotides match TRBD2. Germline V lookup: CDR1 LNHDA, CDR2 SQIVND (reference sequence). Trimming cost V 7 bases and J 2 bases; bases outside gene matches: 7. This CDR3 region has 17 residues. The CDR3 loop reads CASKGTSGSRTYNEQFF. In nucleotides, the CDR3 is TGTGCCAGTAAGGGGACTAGCGGGAGTCGGACCTACAATGAGCAGTTCTTC. Supplemented by reference TRBV19 and TRBJ2-1, the full variable domain reads DGGITQSPKYLFRKEGQNVTLSCEQNLNHDAMYWYRQDPGQGLRLIYYSQIVNDFQKGDIAEGYSVSREKKESFPLTVTSAQKNPTAFYLCASKGTSGSRTYNEQFFGPGTRLTVL.

This clonotype was counted only a few times. The rearrangement links TRBV5-4 to TRBJ2-7; 7 positions match TRBD2. V shed 5 bases, J shed 0 bases, and the junction held 11 bases outside the gene matches. The CDR3 consists of 16 residues. Germline V gene lookup returns CDR1 SGHNT and CDR2 YYREEE (reference sequence). The DNA for the CDR3 is TGTGCCAGCAGTGGCGGGCCTAGCGGAGGCTCCTACGAGCAGTACTTC. Its protein is CASSGGPSGGSYEQYF.

This clonotype was observed at least ten times. The chain carries TRBV28 and TRBJ1-3, with D uncertain. The V end lost 2 bases, the J end lost 4 bases, and 3 bases lay between the germline ends. This CDR3 has 12 residues. The germline V gene encodes CDR1 MDHEN and CDR2 SYDVKM. The CDR3 region is CASSLAGNTIYF. CDR3 sequence (DNA): TGTGCCAGCAGTTTAGCCGGAAACACCATATATTTT.

This rearrangement joins TRBV10-3 to TRBJ2-7; 11 bases map to TRBD2. The CDR3 extends over 15 amino acids. Germline trimming cut 4 bases from V and 1 base from J; bases unmatched to any gene: 3. Germline values: CDR1 ENHRY, CDR2 SYGVKD. The CDR3 region has the DNA TGTGCCATCAGTGGGCGGACTAGCGGGTCCTACGAGCAGTACTTC. Amino acid sequence: CAISGRTSGSYEQYF.

Remarks on this clonotype: Relative to the germline gene, one junction end is altered; a read error may explain this. The chain combines TRBV4-3 with TRBJ2-7; unclear D gene. From germline, CDR1 is LGHNA and CDR2 YSLEER. CDR3 length: 14 residues. The CDR3 loop reads CANSQGQGSDEQYF. As DNA, the CDR3 is TGCGCCAACAGCCAAGGTCAAGGTTCCGACGAGCAGTACTTC.

The table lists this clonotype with many counts. The CDR3 DNA is TGTGCCAGCAGTTACTCCCGGACGTGGAGCACTGAAGCTTTCTTT. This encodes CASSYSRTWSTEAFF. This rearrangement joins TRBV6-5 to TRBJ1-1, with unresolved D. Germline V gene sequence: CDR1 MNHEY, CDR2 SVGAGI. The CDR3 has 15 residues. V shed 0 bases and J shed 4 bases, with 12 bases lying between them.

This clonotype was recorded a few times. V and J are TRBV7-2 and TRBJ1-2, with TRBD1 as a possible D gene (5 bases). This CDR3 is built from 13 residues. Per the germline V gene, CDR1 is SGHTA and CDR2 is FQGNSA. The V and J ends lost 4 bases and 6 bases respectively, with 12 bases between them. This CDR3 reads CASSSYVGDGYTF. CDR3 sequence (DNA): TGTGCCAGCAGCTCCTACGTAGGGGATGGCTACACCTTC.

This clonotype was seen ten or more times. This chain uses TRBV10-3 with TRBJ2-7, with D tentatively TRBD1 or TRBD2 (5 bases each). This CDR3 comprises 13 residues. The germline V gene encodes CDR1 ENHRY and CDR2 SYGVKD. V lost 4 bases and J 2 bases, leaving 9 bases between the germline ends. CDR3 in amino acids: CAISVEGTYEQYF. CDR3 bases: TGTGCCATCAGTGTCGAGGGGACCTACGAGCAGTACTTC.

Ten or more counts support this clonotype. The CDR3 region has the DNA TGTGCCAGCTCACCAACCGGGGGGCGAGGTTACGAGCAGTACTTC. Amino acid sequence: CASSPTGGRGYEQYF. This chain connects TRBV18 to TRBJ2-7, with D possibly matching TRBD2 (7 bases). The V gene's germline CDR1 is KGHSH and CDR2 LQKENI. The CDR3 totals 15 residues. Trimming left V 2 bases short and J 4 bases short, with 15 bases between.